This record concerns one T cell receptor beta chain sequence. The data stem from a study of blood T cell repertoires in COVID-19. In the study overall: There were acute and convalescent COVID-19 samples, and they came from the United States, Italy and Spain. PBMCs, B-cell-depleted T cells, or T cells were the source of the cDNA or gDNA that made up the material.

The data were produced by immunoSEQ multiplex PCR, yet TCRdb's version contains in-frame clones alone and is incomplete. The repertoire holds over 400,000 clones, around 85% seen once, with approximately 3.4% in the top ten. The CDR3 spans 14 residues. The V end was cut by 4 bases, the J end by 0 bases, with 10 bases between. Germline-derived CDR1 and CDR2 are SGHRS and YFSETQ. The source is a human donor in a cohort sampled during active COVID-19. The chain employs TRBV5-1 and TRBJ1-1; TRBD1 is a possible D gene (6 bases). The sequenced sample was peripheral blood. The CDR3 is CASSTGQMNTEAFF. CDR3 DNA: TGCGCCAGCAGCACAGGACAGATGAACACTGAAGCTTTCTTT.